This T cell receptor beta chain was recovered during a study of blood T cells in healthy people across ages. CDR1 is LNHDA and CDR2 is SQIVND in the germline V gene (reference sequence). Deletions cut 4 bases from V and 0 bases from J, with 10 bases between. The CDR3 has 16 amino acids. Worth noting for this clonotype: Its antigen is as yet unknown.

Findings of the study overall: There were more naive CD4+ cells and higher diversity in long-lived donors than in aged donors.

The draw of peripheral blood yielded about 10 milliliters from each donor. Total RNA, at least 5.5 micrograms per sample, came from PBMCs. It was with a sample-barcoded 5' primer and a J-beta primer mix that a second PCR of roughly 7 to 12 cycles was run. TCRdb re-called the 5' RACE reads with MiXCR, one entry per CDR3 protein. The sample lists 800,000 or so distinct CDR3 sequences, 55% to 65% occurring once. The sequencing input was blood. The source of this sequence is a man between 25 and 39 years old in good health. The chain is built from TRBV19 and TRBJ2-6, with D perhaps given as TRBD1 or TRBD2 (5 bases each). CDR3 amino acids: CASSRGTSSGANVLTF. The CDR3 DNA sequence: TGTGCCAGTAGTAGGGGGACCAGCTCTGGGGCCAACGTCCTGACTTTC.